This T cell receptor (beta chain) was documented in a study of OX40 agonist ivuxolimab in advanced cancers. Study-wide background: Of the patients, three showed partial responses, one with hepatocellular carcinoma and two with cutaneous melanoma.

This clone was seen only once. Its target is not known. Germline CDR1 is SNHLY and CDR2 is FYNNEI. The CDR3 covers 18 residues. Trimming stripped 5 bases from V and 2 bases from J, with 23 bases between. Measured with immunoSEQ multiplex PCR; TCRdb has only the in-frame clones, and not every one. The sample consists of about 74,000 clones, 70% to 90% of them appearing once. Findings of the study overall: Some nonresponders likewise displayed low normalized T-cell clonal expansion. More expanded clones were seen, on average, in CD8+ T cells than in CD4+.

Sequenced here: CD4+ or CD8+ T cells sorted from blood, sampled in a trial of the OX40 agonist ivuxolimab. The TCR sequence derives from an adult with an advanced solid tumor such as melanoma, head and neck, liver or kidney cancer. The rearrangement links TRBV2 to TRBJ2-3; D unclear. CDR3 in amino acids: CASSISARAATHTDTQYF. The CDR3 DNA is TGTGCCAGCAGTATTTCAGCCCGGGCGGCCACCCACACAGATACGCAGTATTTT.